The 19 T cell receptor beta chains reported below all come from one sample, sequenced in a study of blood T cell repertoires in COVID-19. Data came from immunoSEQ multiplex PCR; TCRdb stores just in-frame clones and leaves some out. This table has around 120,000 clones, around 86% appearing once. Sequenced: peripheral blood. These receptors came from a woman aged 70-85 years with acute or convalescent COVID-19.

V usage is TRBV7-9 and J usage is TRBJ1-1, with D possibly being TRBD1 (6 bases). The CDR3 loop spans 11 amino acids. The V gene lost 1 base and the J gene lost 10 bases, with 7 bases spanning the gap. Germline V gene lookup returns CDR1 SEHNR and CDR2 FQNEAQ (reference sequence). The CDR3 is CASSLDRVAFF. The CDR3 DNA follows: TGTGCCAGCAGCTTAGACAGGGTAGCTTTCTTT.

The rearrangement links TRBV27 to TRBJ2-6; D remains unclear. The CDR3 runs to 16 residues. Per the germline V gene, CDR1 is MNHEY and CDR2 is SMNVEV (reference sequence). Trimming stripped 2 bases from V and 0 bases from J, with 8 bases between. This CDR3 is CASSLVHPSGANVLTF. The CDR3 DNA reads TGTGCCAGCAGTTTAGTACACCCCTCTGGGGCCAACGTCCTGACTTTC.

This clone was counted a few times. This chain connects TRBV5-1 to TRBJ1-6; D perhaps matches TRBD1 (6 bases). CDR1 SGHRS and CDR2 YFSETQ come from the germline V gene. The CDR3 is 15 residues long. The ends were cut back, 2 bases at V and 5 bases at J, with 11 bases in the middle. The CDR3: CASSLGQRDNSPLHF. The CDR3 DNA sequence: TGCGCCAGCAGCTTAGGACAGAGGGATAATTCACCCCTCCACTTT.

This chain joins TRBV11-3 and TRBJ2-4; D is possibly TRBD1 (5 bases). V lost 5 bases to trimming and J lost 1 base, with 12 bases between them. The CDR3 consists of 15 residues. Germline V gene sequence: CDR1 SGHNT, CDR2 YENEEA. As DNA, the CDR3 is TGTGCCAGCAGCCATCCCGCAGGGGCCAAAAACATTCAGTACTTC. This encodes CASSHPAGAKNIQYF.

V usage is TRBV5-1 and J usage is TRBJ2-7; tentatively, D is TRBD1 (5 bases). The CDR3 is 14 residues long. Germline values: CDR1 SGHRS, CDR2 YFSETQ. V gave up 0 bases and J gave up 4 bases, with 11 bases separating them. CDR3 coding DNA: TGCGCCAGCAGCTTGGGACAGCTTGATTACGAGCAGTACTTC. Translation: CASSLGQLDYEQYF.

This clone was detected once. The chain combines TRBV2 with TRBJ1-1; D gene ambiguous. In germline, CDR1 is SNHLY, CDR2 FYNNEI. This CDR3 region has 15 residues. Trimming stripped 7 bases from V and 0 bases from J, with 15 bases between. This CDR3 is CASKEDNLMNTEAFF. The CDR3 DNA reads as TGTGCCAGCAAAGAAGACAATCTCATGAACACTGAAGCTTTCTTT.

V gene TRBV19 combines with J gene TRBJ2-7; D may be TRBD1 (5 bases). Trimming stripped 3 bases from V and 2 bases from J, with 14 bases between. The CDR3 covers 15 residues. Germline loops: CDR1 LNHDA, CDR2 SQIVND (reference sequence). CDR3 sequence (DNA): TGTGCCAGTAGTATCTCGTCAGGGTACGCCTACGAGCAGTACTTC. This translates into CASSISSGYAYEQYF.

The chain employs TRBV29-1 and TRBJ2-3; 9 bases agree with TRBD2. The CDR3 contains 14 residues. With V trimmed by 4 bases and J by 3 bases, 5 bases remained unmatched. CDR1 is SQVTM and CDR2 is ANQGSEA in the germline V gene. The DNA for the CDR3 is TGCAGCGTTGTCCCCCTAGCGGGAACAGATACGCAGTATTTT. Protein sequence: CSVVPLAGTDTQYF.

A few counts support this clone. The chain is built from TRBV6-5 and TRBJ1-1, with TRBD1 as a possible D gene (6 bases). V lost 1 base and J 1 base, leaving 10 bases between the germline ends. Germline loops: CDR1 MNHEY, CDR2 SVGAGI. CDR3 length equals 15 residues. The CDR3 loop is CASSYFRGTNTEAFF. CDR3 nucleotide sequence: TGTGCCAGCAGTTACTTTAGGGGGACGAACACTGAAGCTTTCTTT.

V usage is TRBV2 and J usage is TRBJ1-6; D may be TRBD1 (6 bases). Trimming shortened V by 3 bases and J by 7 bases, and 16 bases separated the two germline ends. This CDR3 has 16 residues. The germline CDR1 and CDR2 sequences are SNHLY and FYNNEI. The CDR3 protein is CASSDRARGTNSPLHF. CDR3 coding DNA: TGTGCCAGCAGTGACCGGGCCAGGGGAACGAATTCACCCCTCCACTTT. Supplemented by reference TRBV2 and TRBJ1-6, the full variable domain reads EPEVTQTPSHQVTQMGQEVILRCVPISNHLYFYWYRQILGQKVEFLVSFYNNEISEKSEIFDDQFSVERPDGSNFTLKIRSTKLEDSAMYFCASSDRARGTNSPLHFGNGTRLTVT.

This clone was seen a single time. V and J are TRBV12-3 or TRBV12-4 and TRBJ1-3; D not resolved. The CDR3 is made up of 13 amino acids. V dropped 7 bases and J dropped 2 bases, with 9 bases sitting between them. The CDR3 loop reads CASTLPPGNTIYF. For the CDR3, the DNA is TGTGCCAGCACCCTACCGCCTGGAAACACCATATATTTT.

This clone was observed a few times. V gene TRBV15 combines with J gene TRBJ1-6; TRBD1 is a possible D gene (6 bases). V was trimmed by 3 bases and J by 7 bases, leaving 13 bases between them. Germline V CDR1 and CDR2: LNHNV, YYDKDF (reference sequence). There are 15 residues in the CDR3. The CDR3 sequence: CATSRSRGQNSPLHF. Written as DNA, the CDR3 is TGTGCCACCAGCAGGTCCCGCGGACAGAATTCACCCCTCCACTTT. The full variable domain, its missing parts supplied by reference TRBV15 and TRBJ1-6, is DAMVIQNPRYQVTQFGKPVTLSCSQTLNHNVMYWYQQKSSQAPKLLFHYYDKDFNNEADTPDNFQSRRPNTSFCFLDIRSPGLGDTAMYLCATSRSRGQNSPLHFGNGTRLTVT.

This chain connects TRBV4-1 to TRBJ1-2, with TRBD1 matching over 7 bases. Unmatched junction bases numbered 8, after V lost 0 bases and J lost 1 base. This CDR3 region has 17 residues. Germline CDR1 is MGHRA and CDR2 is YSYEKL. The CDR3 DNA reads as TGCGCCAGCAGCCAAGACGACAGGGTGGGGGTTAACTATGGCTACACCTTC. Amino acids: CASSQDDRVGVNYGYTF.

This CDR3 is CASRPKTQGYGYTF. The CDR3 coding sequence is TGTGCCAGCAGACCTAAAACACAGGGCTATGGCTACACCTTC. The chain carries TRBV28 and TRBJ1-2; TRBD1 is a possible D gene (6 bases). The CDR3 has 14 residues. The germline V gene has CDR1 MDHEN and CDR2 SYDVKM. V was clipped by 6 bases and J by 4 bases, with 15 bases between them.

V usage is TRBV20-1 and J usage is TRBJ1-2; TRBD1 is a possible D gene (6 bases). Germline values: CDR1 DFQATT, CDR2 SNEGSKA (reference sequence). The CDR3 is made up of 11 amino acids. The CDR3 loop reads CRPQGSSGYTF. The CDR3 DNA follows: TGCAGACCCCAGGGGTCCAGTGGCTACACCTTC.

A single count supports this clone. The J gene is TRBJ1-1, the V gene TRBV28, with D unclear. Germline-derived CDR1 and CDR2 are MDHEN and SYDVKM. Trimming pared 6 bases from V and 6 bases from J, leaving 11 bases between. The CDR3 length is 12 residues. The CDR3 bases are TGTGCCAGCAGAGTCGTGAGGTCTGAAGCTTTCTTT. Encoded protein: CASRVVRSEAFF. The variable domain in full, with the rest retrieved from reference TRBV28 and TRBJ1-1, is DVKVTQSSRYLVKRTGEKVFLECVQDMDHENMFWYRQDPGLGLRLIYFSYDVKMKEKGDIPEGYSVSREKKERFSLILESASTNQTSMYLCASRVVRSEAFFGQGTRLTVV.

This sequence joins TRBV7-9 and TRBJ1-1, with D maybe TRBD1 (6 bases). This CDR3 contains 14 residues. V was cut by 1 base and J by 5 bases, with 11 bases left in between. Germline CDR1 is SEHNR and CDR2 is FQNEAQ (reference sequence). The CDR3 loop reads CASSLVGAETEAFF. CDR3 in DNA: TGTGCCAGCAGCTTAGTGGGGGCGGAGACTGAAGCTTTCTTT.

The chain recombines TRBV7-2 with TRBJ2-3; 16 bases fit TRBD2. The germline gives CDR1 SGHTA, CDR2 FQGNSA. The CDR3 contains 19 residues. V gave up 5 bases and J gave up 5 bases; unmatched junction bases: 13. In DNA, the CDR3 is TGTGCCAGCAGCCGCCATCCCGGGACTAGCGGGGGGGCAAAAGATACGCAGTATTTT. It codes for CASSRHPGTSGGAKDTQYF.

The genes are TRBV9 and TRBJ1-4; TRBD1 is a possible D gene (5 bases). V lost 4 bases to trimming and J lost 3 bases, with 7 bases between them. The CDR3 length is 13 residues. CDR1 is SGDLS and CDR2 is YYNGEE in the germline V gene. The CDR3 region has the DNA TGTGCCAGCAGCCGGACACCTAATGAAAAACTGTTTTTT. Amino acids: CASSRTPNEKLFF. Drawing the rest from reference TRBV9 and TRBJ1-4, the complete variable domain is DSGVTQTPKHLITATGQRVTLRCSPRSGDLSVYWYQQSLDQGLQFLIQYYNGEERAKGNILERFSAQQFPDLHSELNLSSLELGDSALYFCASSRTPNEKLFFGSGTQLSVL.